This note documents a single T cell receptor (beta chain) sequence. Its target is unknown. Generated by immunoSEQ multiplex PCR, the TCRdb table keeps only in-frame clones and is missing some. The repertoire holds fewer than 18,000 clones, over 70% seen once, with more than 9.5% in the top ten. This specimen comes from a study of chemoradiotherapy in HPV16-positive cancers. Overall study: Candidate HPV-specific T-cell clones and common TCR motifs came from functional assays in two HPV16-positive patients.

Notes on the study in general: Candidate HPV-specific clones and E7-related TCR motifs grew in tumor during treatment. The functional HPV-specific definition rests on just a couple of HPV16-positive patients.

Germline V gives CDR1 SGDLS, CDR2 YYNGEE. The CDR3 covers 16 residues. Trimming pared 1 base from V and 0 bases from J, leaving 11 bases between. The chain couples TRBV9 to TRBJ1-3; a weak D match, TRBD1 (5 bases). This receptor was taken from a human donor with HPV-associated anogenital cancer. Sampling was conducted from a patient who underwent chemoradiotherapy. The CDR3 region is CASSVTSQASGNTIYF. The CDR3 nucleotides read TGTGCCAGCAGCGTAACGTCACAGGCCTCTGGAAACACCATATATTTT.